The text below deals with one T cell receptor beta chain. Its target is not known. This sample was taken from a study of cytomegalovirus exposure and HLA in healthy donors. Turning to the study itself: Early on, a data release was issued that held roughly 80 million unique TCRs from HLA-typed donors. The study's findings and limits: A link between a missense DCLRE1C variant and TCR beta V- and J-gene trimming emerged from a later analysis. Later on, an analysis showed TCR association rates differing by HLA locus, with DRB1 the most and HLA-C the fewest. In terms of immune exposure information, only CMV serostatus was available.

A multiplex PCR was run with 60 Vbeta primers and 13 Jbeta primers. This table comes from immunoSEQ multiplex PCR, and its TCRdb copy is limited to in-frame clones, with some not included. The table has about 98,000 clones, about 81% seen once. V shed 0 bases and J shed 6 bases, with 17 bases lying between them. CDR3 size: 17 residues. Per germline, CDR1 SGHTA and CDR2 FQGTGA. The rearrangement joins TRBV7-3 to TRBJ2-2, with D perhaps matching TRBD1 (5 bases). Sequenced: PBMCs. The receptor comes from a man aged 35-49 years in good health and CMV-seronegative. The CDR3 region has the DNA TGTGCCAGCAGCTTAACCTCCGCCGGTTGGGGCGCCGGGGAGCTGTTTTTT. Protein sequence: CASSLTSAGWGAGELFF.